The 29 T cell receptor beta chains presented below share a single source sample, sequenced in a study of post-analysis software for immune sequencing data. These receptors lack a known antigen. Unique molecular identifiers were carried by the TCR beta cDNA libraries. Using its own MiXCR run on the PCR reads, TCRdb lists one record per CDR3 protein. The sample lists roughly 870,000 distinct CDR3 sequences, about 50% occurring once. General observations from the study: Five or six TRBV segments, TRBV5-6, TRBV5-1 and TRBV20-1 among them, were found more frequent in patients than controls.

The sample comprised blood. These receptors all stem from a girl under 18 with multiple sclerosis.

This clonotype occurred a few times. This chain joins TRBV6-5 and TRBJ2-5; possibly TRBD2 for D (5 bases). The length of the CDR3 is 15 residues. The V gene's germline CDR1 is MNHEY and CDR2 SVGAGI. Between the trimmed V and J ends, which lost 2 bases and 2 bases, there was a span of 12 bases. CDR3 nucleotide sequence: TGTGCCAGCAGTTACAAGGGAGCGTGGCAAGAGACCCAGTACTTC. This translates into CASSYKGAWQETQYF.

This chain connects TRBV13 to TRBJ2-7; 11 bases are a match to TRBD2. The germline V gene has CDR1 PRHDT and CDR2 FYEKMQ (reference sequence). Trimming at V came to 2 bases and at J to 0 bases, leaving 6 bases not matched to a gene. There are 17 residues in the CDR3. Written as DNA, the CDR3 is TGTGCCAGCAGCTTATTGGCTAGCGGGGGGAGCTCCTACGAGCAGTACTTC. This codes for CASSLLASGGSSYEQYF.

Only a few counts were recorded for this clonotype. The chain recombines TRBV5-1 with TRBJ1-1; 10 positions agree with TRBD1. Germline V CDR1 and CDR2: SGHRS, YFSETQ. After removal of 4 bases from V and 1 base from J, the junction contained 4 bases not matched to a gene. CDR3 size: 15 residues. The CDR3 region is CASSSRTGGNTEAFF. CDR3 sequence (DNA): TGCGCCAGCAGCAGTAGGACAGGGGGGAACACTGAAGCTTTCTTT.

The chain joins TRBV25-1 to TRBJ1-2; 7 positions match TRBD1. CDR3 size: 16 residues. Unmatched junction bases numbered 18, after V lost 2 bases and J lost 12 bases. The germline V gene encodes CDR1 MGHDK and CDR2 SYGVNS. Here the CDR3 DNA reads TGTGCCAGCAGTGAAGCTTGGTCGGGACAGCCCCCGAAGCACACCTTC. Translated: CASSEAWSGQPPKHTF.

The chain links TRBV5-1 to TRBJ2-5; tentatively, D is TRBD1 (6 bases). This CDR3 comprises 14 residues. CDR1 and CDR2 (germline): SGHRS, YFSETQ. V was cut by 7 bases and J by 0 bases, with 13 bases left in between. As DNA, the CDR3 is TGCGCCAGCCAAACAGGGTCCTACCAAGAGACCCAGTACTTC. It encodes CASQTGSYQETQYF.

V is TRBV21-1 and J is TRBJ2-5. TRBV21-1 is a recognized pseudogene. CDR3 size: 10 residues. CDR3 residues: CARGQETQYF. Written as DNA, the CDR3 is TGTGCCAGGGGGCAAGAGACCCAGTACTTC.

This chain uses TRBV10-3 with TRBJ2-5; the D is unclear. CDR3 length: 12 amino acids. Germline V gene lookup returns CDR1 ENHRY and CDR2 SYGVKD. V was shortened by 8 bases and J by 1 base, with 8 bases between the two germline ends. CDR3 in DNA: TGTGCCATCGGTACAGCCCAAGAGACCCAGTACTTC. Residues: CAIGTAQETQYF.

This clonotype has only a few counts. The V gene is TRBV12-3 or TRBV12-4, the J gene TRBJ1-2; TRBD1 matches 7 bases. The CDR3 runs 15 residues. V was pared by 6 bases and J by 6 bases, with 13 bases of the junction left unmatched. CDR3 bases: TGTGCCAGCAGGCCGGCCCCTACAGGGGAGAATGGCTACACCTTC. Translating it yields CASRPAPTGENGYTF.

The rearrangement joins TRBV9 to TRBJ2-1, with D hard to call. V dropped 3 bases and J dropped 0 bases, with 10 bases sitting between them. Germline CDR1 reads SGDLS; CDR2 reads YYNGEE. The CDR3 contains 15 residues. CDR3 DNA: TGTGCCAGCAGCGCCGGACCCAGCTCCTACAATGAGCAGTTCTTC. Translation gives CASSAGPSSYNEQFF.

The V and J genes are TRBV27 and TRBJ2-7, with 12 nucleotides matching TRBD2. CDR3 size: 14 residues. Germline V CDR1 and CDR2: MNHEY, SMNVEV (reference sequence). V shed 4 bases, J shed 5 bases, and the junction held 3 bases outside the gene matches. CDR3 sequence (DNA): TGTGCCAGCAGTTCGAGGACTAGCGGGGACGAGCAGTACTTC. Protein product: CASSSRTSGDEQYF.

V is TRBV9 and J is TRBJ2-3; the match to TRBD2 covers 15 bases. The junction had 5 bases not matched to a gene; V was cut back by 4 bases and J by 5 bases. The CDR3 totals 16 residues. Germline V gene lookup returns CDR1 SGDLS and CDR2 YYNGEE. Here the CDR3 DNA reads TGTGCCAGCAGCAAGGGACTAGCGGGGGGAAAAGATACGCAGTATTTT. This encodes CASSKGLAGGKDTQYF.

The chain carries TRBV6-1 and TRBJ2-3; TRBD1 or TRBD2 may be the D gene (5 bases each). Germline CDR1 reads MNHNS; CDR2 reads SASEGT. The V and J ends lost 2 bases and 2 bases respectively, with 14 bases between them. The CDR3 sequence is 16 residues long. As DNA, the CDR3 is TGTGCCAGCAGTGAAACCCCGGGGCTTAACACAGATACGCAGTATTTT. It specifies CASSETPGLNTDTQYF.

The rearrangement links TRBV10-1 to TRBJ1-5; 7 nucleotides match TRBD1. The junction had 19 bases not matched to a gene; V was cut back by 0 bases and J by 11 bases. CDR3 length equals 18 residues. Germline V gene lookup returns CDR1 WNHNN and CDR2 SYGVQD (reference sequence). The CDR3 sequence is CASSESTKLVPTGVAQHF. In DNA form, the CDR3 reads TGCGCCAGCAGTGAGTCGACGAAGTTGGTTCCCACAGGGGTTGCCCAGCATTTT.

The V call is TRBV9, the J call TRBJ1-5; the D is unclear. The length of the CDR3 is 14 residues. Trimming removed 4 bases from V and 2 bases from J, with 10 bases in between. CDR1 is SGDLS and CDR2 is YYNGEE in the germline V gene. DNA for the CDR3: TGTGCCAGCAGCCGAGAGCAGGGCAATCAGCCCCAGCATTTT. This encodes CASSREQGNQPQHF.

This clonotype was detected a few times. The gene calls are TRBV6-1 and TRBJ2-3, with TRBD1 matching over 7 bases. Germline V gene data show CDR1 as MNHNS and CDR2 as SASEGT. The CDR3 runs to 19 residues. The V segment lost 8 bases and the J segment 1 base; nucleotides outside the gene matches: 21. CDR3 sequence (DNA): TGTGCCAGCGGCTCGTCCCGACAGGGAGAAGGCGGGCGCACAGATACGCAGTATTTT. Translated: CASGSSRQGEGGRTDTQYF.

V and J are TRBV5-5 and TRBJ2-7; D unresolved. The ends were cut back, 1 base at V and 0 bases at J, with 11 bases in the middle. The germline V gene has CDR1 SGHKS and CDR2 YYEKEE (reference sequence). The CDR3 loop spans 15 amino acids. The CDR3 protein is CASSLTPRSSYEQYF. CDR3 sequence (DNA): TGTGCCAGCAGCTTGACACCACGGAGCTCCTACGAGCAGTACTTC.

This sequence joins TRBV12-3 or TRBV12-4 and TRBJ2-5; D unresolved. Trimming stripped 3 bases from V and 5 bases from J, with 7 bases between. CDR3 size: 12 residues. The CDR3 loop reads CASSFYPETQYF. CDR3 nucleotide sequence: TGTGCCAGCAGTTTTTACCCTGAGACCCAGTACTTC.

This sequence joins TRBV10-3 and TRBJ2-2, with TRBD1 matching over 9 bases. This CDR3 spans 16 amino acids. The junction had 6 bases not matched to a gene; V was cut back by 2 bases and J by 5 bases. The germline gives CDR1 ENHRY, CDR2 SYGVKD. The CDR3 nucleotides read TGTGCCATCAGTGAGAGGGAGACAGGGGGGACCGGGGAGCTGTTTTTT. Translated, it gives CAISERETGGTGELFF.

The chain links TRBV6-6 to TRBJ2-1; tentative D call: TRBD1 (5 bases). The CDR3 loop spans 12 amino acids. The V and J ends lost 8 bases and 11 bases respectively, with 16 bases between them. Germline V gene sequence: CDR1 MNHNY, CDR2 SVGAGI (reference sequence). Written as DNA, the CDR3 is TGTGCCAGCCTGGCCGCAGGGCAGCAGCAGTTCTTC. Its translation is CASLAAGQQQFF.

This clonotype was detected a few times. The gene calls are TRBV20-1 and TRBJ2-7; 8 bases line up with TRBD1. This CDR3 comprises 14 residues. Germline CDR1 reads DFQATT; CDR2 reads SNEGSKA (reference sequence). Trimming at V came to 1 base and at J to 2 bases, leaving 4 bases not matched to a gene. The CDR3 sequence: CSARGGTGTYEQYF. The CDR3, as DNA: TGCAGTGCTAGAGGGGGGACAGGAACCTACGAGCAGTACTTC.

In this sample, this clonotype turned up a few times. V usage is TRBV10-3 and J usage is TRBJ2-7; D call uncertain. Per germline, CDR1 ENHRY and CDR2 SYGVKD. V shed 1 base and J shed 7 bases, with 5 bases lying between them. The CDR3 loop spans 11 amino acids. CDR3 in DNA: TGTGCCATCAGTGAGTGGAAGGAGCAGTACTTC. It is translated as CAISEWKEQYF.

The rearrangement links TRBV4-2 to TRBJ2-1; 11 bases line up with TRBD2. This CDR3 spans 17 amino acids. V shed 4 bases and J 4 bases; nucleotides not matched to a gene: 9. Germline V lookup: CDR1 LGHNA, CDR2 YNFKEQ. CDR3 sequence reads: CASSPIATSGGYNEQFF. As DNA, the CDR3 is TGTGCCAGCAGCCCAATAGCTACTAGCGGGGGTTACAATGAGCAGTTCTTC.

The CDR3 sequence is CASSPAARSYEQYF. The CDR3 DNA follows: TGTGCCAGCAGCCCCGCCGCGAGATCCTACGAGCAGTACTTC. V gene TRBV7-3 combines with J gene TRBJ2-7, with no clear D. The CDR3 consists of 14 residues. Germline values: CDR1 SGHTA, CDR2 FQGTGA. Trimming stripped 5 bases from V and 1 base from J, with 12 bases between. Looking up the rest from reference TRBV7-3 and TRBJ2-7 gives the full variable domain: GAGVSQTPSNKVTEKGKYVELRCDPISGHTALYWYRQSLGQGPEFLIYFQGTGAADDSGLPNDRFFAVRPEGSVSTLKIQRTERGDSAVYLCASSPAARSYEQYFGPGTRLTVT.

CDR3 residues: CASSPRGATQYF. The CDR3 DNA sequence: TGTGCCAGCAGCCCGAGAGGGGCGACCCAGTACTTC. This chain links TRBV3-1 with TRBJ2-5; D is perhaps TRBD1 or TRBD2 (5 bases each). CDR1 is LGHDT, CDR2 YNNKEL, per germline (reference sequence). V was clipped by 4 bases and J by 7 bases, with 10 bases between them. This CDR3 region has 12 residues.

This clonotype turned up a few times. V and J are TRBV27 and TRBJ1-2, with D perhaps TRBD1 (6 bases). The CDR3 sequence is 13 residues long. V lost 5 bases and J lost 8, with 15 bases in between. Per germline, CDR1 MNHEY and CDR2 SMNVEV (reference sequence). DNA of the CDR3: TGTGCCAGCAGTGCCAGGGACATCCACGGCTACACCTTC. Protein: CASSARDIHGYTF.

The chain couples TRBV23-1 to TRBJ2-7; 9 bases are shared with TRBD1. TRBV23-1 belongs to the ORF category, with a function that is uncertain. The CDR3 consists of 16 residues. V lost 1 base, J lost 0 bases, and 4 bases stayed unmatched. CDR3 bases: TGCGCCAGCAGTCAATGGACAGGGGAACACTCCTACGAGCAGTACTTC. Translating it yields CASSQWTGEHSYEQYF.

The V gene is TRBV9, the J gene TRBJ2-3, with TRBD1 identical over 9 bases. The CDR3 extends over 15 amino acids. CDR1 is SGDLS, CDR2 YYNGEE, per germline. Unmatched junction bases numbered 8, after V lost 4 bases and J lost 5 bases. The CDR3 region is CASSITGGAVDTQYF. The CDR3 DNA sequence: TGTGCCAGCAGCATTACAGGGGGCGCGGTAGATACGCAGTATTTT.

The genes are TRBV7-9 and TRBJ2-7; 10 nucleotides match TRBD2. CDR3 length: 13 residues. V shed 6 bases and J 4 bases; nucleotides not matched to a gene: 3. CDR1 is SEHNR and CDR2 is FQNEAQ in the germline V gene (reference sequence). The CDR3 region has the DNA TGTGCCAGCAGATCGGGACTAGCGTACGAGCAGTACTTC. This sequence encodes CASRSGLAYEQYF.

The chain uses TRBV6-5 and TRBJ2-5; D gene ambiguous. Trimming shortened V by 5 bases and J by 11 bases, and 15 bases separated the two germline ends. The V gene's germline CDR1 is MNHEY and CDR2 SVGAGI. CDR3 length: 12 residues. The CDR3 sequence is CASSPTRTEQYF. For the CDR3, the DNA is TGTGCCAGCAGTCCGACACGGACGGAGCAGTACTTC.